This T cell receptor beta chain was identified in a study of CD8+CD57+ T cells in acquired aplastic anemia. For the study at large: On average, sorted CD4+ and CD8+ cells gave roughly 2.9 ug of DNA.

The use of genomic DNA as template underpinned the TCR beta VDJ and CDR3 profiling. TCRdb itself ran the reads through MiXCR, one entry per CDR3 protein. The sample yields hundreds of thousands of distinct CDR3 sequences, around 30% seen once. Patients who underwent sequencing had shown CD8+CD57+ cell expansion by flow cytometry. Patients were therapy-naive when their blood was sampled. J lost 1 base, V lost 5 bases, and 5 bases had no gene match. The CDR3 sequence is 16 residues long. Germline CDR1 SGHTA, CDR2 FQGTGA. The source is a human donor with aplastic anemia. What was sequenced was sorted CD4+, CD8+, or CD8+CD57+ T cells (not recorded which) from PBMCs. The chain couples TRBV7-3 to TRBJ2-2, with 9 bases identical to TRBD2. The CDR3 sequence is CASSAAGGMNTGELFF. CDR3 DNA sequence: TGTGCCAGCAGCGCTGCGGGGGGGATGAACACCGGGGAGCTGTTTTTT.